This T cell receptor (beta chain) appears in the sequencing data of a study of OX40 agonist ivuxolimab in advanced cancers. Study-wide context: Patients in the trial were receiving intravenous ivuxolimab every 2 weeks, at doses of 0.01 to 10 mg/kg.

There are a few counts of this clone. The CDR3 loop spans 15 amino acids. CDR1 and CDR2 (germline): MNHEY, SMNVEV (reference sequence). The ends were cut back, 2 bases at V and 8 bases at J, with 18 bases in the middle. Libraries were prepared by immunoSEQ multiplex PCR; TCRdb keeps only in-frame clonotypes and omits some of them. Of 20,000 to 25,000 clones in the sample, roughly 80% were seen once. This chain uses TRBV27 with TRBJ1-1, with D possibly being TRBD1 (5 bases). This TCR derives from an adult with an advanced solid tumor such as melanoma, head and neck, liver or kidney cancer. The sample was CD4+ or CD8+ T cells sorted from blood, taken in a trial of the OX40 agonist ivuxolimab. The CDR3 nucleotides read TGTGCCAGCAGTTTAGGGGGGAGGAGAGTTGCGGAAGCTTTCTTT. As protein: CASSLGGRRVAEAFF.